The source of this TCR beta chain is a study of CD8+CD57+ T cells in acquired aplastic anemia. About the research overall: Sorted CD4+ and CD8+ cell DNA averaged about 3 ug.

Patients selected for sequencing had displayed CD8+CD57+ cell expansion by flow cytometry. V was clipped by 1 base and J by 4 bases, with 8 bases between them. The germline V gene has CDR1 DFQATT and CDR2 SNEGSKA (reference sequence). The CDR3 is 12 residues long. Genomic DNA acted as the template from which TCR beta VDJ combination and CDR3 sequence profiling were carried out. TCRdb recomputed calls from the reads with MiXCR, one row per CDR3 protein. The sample lists approximately 250,000 distinct CDR3 sequences, 65% to 90% occurring once. Sequences were obtained from sorted CD4+, CD8+, or CD8+CD57+ T cells (not recorded which) from PBMCs. This chain links TRBV20-1 with TRBJ2-7; D may be TRBD2 (5 bases). The sequence derives from a human donor with aplastic anemia. The CDR3 spells CSARARGYEQYF. CDR3 bases: TGCAGTGCTAGAGCACGGGGTTACGAGCAGTACTTC.